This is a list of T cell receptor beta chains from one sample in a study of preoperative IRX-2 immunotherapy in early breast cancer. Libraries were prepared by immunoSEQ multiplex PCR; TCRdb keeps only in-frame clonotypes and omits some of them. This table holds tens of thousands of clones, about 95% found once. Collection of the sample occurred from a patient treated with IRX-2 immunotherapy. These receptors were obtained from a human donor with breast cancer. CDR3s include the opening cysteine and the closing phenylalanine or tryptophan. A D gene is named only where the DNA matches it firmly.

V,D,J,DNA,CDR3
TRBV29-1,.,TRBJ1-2,TGCAGCGTTGGGGGCTACACCTTC,CSVGGYTF
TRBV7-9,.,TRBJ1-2,TGTGCCACGAAGCGACAGGCCTATGGCTACACCTTC,CATKRQAYGYTF
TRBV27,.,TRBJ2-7,TGTGCCAGCAGTTTAAGTCACCAGGGGCAGTACTTC,CASSLSHQGQYF
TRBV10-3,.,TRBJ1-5,TGTGCCATCAGTGTTGGGGGGATTAGCAGTTGGGCCCAGCATTTT,CAISVGGISSWAQHF
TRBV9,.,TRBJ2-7,TGTGCCAGCAGCGTAGCCGGTTCCTACGAGCAGTACTTC,CASSVAGSYEQYF
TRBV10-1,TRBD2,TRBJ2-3,TGCGCCAGCAGCCACGGGACTAGTGCTAGCACAGATACGCAGTATTTT,CASSHGTSASTDTQYF
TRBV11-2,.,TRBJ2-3,TGTGCCAGCAGCTTAGGCGGCAGTATCACAGATACGCAGTATTTT,CASSLGGSITDTQYF
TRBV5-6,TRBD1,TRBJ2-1,TGTGCCAGCAGCCCGGACAGGGCAGGGACCTACAATGAGCAGTTCTTC,CASSPDRAGTYNEQFF
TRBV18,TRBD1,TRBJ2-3,TGTGCCAGCTCAACCCGTACAGGGGGAGATACGCAGTATTTT,CASSTRTGGDTQYF
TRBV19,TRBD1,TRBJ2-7,TGTGCCAGTACCCCCGGGACAGGGGCTCGAGAGCAGTACTTC,CASTPGTGAREQYF